Presented here are 18 T cell receptor beta chains from one specimen sequenced in a study of CD8 T cells in Susac syndrome. cDNA came from around 0.5 to 1 ug RNA primed by random hexamers. TCRdb re-analysed the immunoSEQ multiplex PCR reads in MiXCR, keeping a single row per CDR3 protein. The repertoire holds 150,000 to 200,000 distinct CDR3 sequences, with approximately 94% as singletons. The material sequenced was CD4+ T cells from PBMCs. These receptors came from a human donor with multiple sclerosis.

The V call is TRBV29-1, the J call TRBJ2-1, with D maybe TRBD2 (7 bases). This CDR3 comprises 12 residues. Germline CDR1 is SQVTM and CDR2 is ANQGSEA. The CDR3 reads CSYRGGALEQFF. In DNA form, the CDR3 reads TGCAGTTATAGGGGGGGGGCCTTGGAGCAGTTCTTC.

The chain carries TRBV5-1 and TRBJ1-1; TRBD1 agrees at 7 bases. V lost 4 bases to trimming and J lost 4 bases; unmatched junction nucleotides: 4. The CDR3 has 13 residues. Germline CDR1 SGHRS, CDR2 YFSETQ. CDR3 residues: CASSLGQSTEAFF. CDR3 coding DNA: TGCGCCAGCAGCCTGGGACAGTCCACTGAAGCTTTCTTT. The whole variable domain, remainder taken from reference TRBV5-1 and TRBJ1-1, is KAGVTQTPRYLIKTRGQQVTLSCSPISGHRSVSWYQQTPGQGLQFLFEYFSETQRNKGNFPGRFSGRQFSNSRSEMNVSTLELGDSALYLCASSLGQSTEAFFGQGTRLTVV.

This chain uses TRBV20-1 with TRBJ2-3; the match to TRBD2 covers 12 bases. This CDR3 contains 16 residues. Germline-derived CDR1 and CDR2 are DFQATT and SNEGSKA (reference sequence). Trimming cost V 6 bases and J 5 bases; bases outside gene matches: 12. The DNA of the CDR3 is TGCAGTGCGTGCCCCTCTAGCGGGGGGGCCGGAGATACGCAGTATTTT. It specifies CSACPSSGGAGDTQYF.

This chain joins TRBV7-9 and TRBJ1-2; 9 bases map to TRBD1. From germline, CDR1 is SEHNR and CDR2 FQNEAQ (reference sequence). The CDR3 runs 11 residues. The V and J ends lost 8 bases and 6 bases, in that order; junction bases with no gene match: 1. The CDR3 reads CASGTGNGYTF. The DNA of the CDR3 is TGTGCCAGCGGGACAGGGAATGGCTACACCTTC.

V usage is TRBV3-1 and J usage is TRBJ1-5; D remains unclear. V gave up 2 bases and J gave up 0 bases, with 5 bases separating them. CDR1 and CDR2 (germline): LGHDT, YNNKEL (reference sequence). CDR3 length: 14 residues. The CDR3 nucleotides are TGTGCCAGCAGCCAAACCAATAGCAATCAGCCCCAGCATTTT. Encoded protein: CASSQTNSNQPQHF.

This chain links TRBV4-3 with TRBJ2-3; no clear D gene. This CDR3 region has 13 residues. The germline V and J ends were trimmed by 0 bases and 5 bases, with 6 bases remaining between them. Germline values: CDR1 LGHNA, CDR2 YSLEER. Here the CDR3 reads CASSQDARDTQYF. CDR3 in DNA: TGCGCCAGCAGCCAAGACGCCCGAGATACGCAGTATTTT.

The rearrangement joins TRBV29-1 to TRBJ2-3, with 9 bases fitting TRBD1. CDR1 SQVTM and CDR2 ANQGSEA come from the germline V gene. Trimming removed 6 bases from V and 5 bases from J; junction bases left unmatched: 9. CDR3 length: 14 residues. The CDR3 protein is CSVAVGQGGDTQYF. The CDR3 DNA reads TGCAGCGTCGCCGTGGGACAGGGAGGAGATACGCAGTATTTT.

V gene TRBV10-3 combines with J gene TRBJ2-1, with D perhaps TRBD1 (5 bases). Trimming stripped 10 bases from V and 5 bases from J, with 18 bases between. CDR1 and CDR2 from the germline V gene are ENHRY and SYGVKD. There are 14 residues in the CDR3. This CDR3 is CATASTTGDNEQFF. Written as DNA, the CDR3 is TGTGCCACCGCCTCAACCACAGGAGACAATGAGCAGTTCTTC.

The V call is TRBV5-6, the J call TRBJ2-3; TRBD1 agrees at 9 bases. The germline V gene encodes CDR1 SGHDT and CDR2 YYEEEE. CDR3 length: 15 amino acids. V was pared by 4 bases and J by 2 bases, with 5 bases of the junction left unmatched. The CDR3 bases are TGTGCCAGCAGCCCCGGACAGGGGTACACAGATACGCAGTATTTT. Amino acids: CASSPGQGYTDTQYF.

This clonotype was detected a few times. The chain has TRBV7-2 and TRBJ1-6; D gene uncertain. From germline, CDR1 is SGHTA and CDR2 FQGNSA. Trimming cost V 3 bases and J 2 bases, with 5 bases left between them. The CDR3 is made up of 14 amino acids. CDR3 nucleotide sequence: TGTGCCAGCAGCTTGGGCCCCTATAATTCACCCCTCCACTTT. Protein product: CASSLGPYNSPLHF.

The CDR3 nucleotides are TGTGCCAGCACCGTCAGGGGAGGCCAAGAGACCCAGTACTTC. Its protein product is CASTVRGGQETQYF. This sequence joins TRBV28 and TRBJ2-5, with D possibly being TRBD1 or TRBD2 (6 bases each). CDR1 and CDR2 (germline): MDHEN, SYDVKM. The ends were cut back, 7 bases at V and 1 base at J, with 13 bases in the middle. CDR3 size: 14 residues.

The chain links TRBV7-9 to TRBJ1-1; D gene unclear. Trimming cost V 5 bases and J 6 bases, with 22 bases left between them. This CDR3 is 16 amino acids long. Per the germline V gene, CDR1 is SEHNR and CDR2 is FQNEAQ (reference sequence). The CDR3 nucleotides are TGTGCCAGCAGCAATTCACACGAAAAGGACGGTCCTGAAGCTTTCTTT. Protein sequence: CASSNSHEKDGPEAFF.

The chain couples TRBV29-1 to TRBJ1-1; 10 bases are shared with TRBD1. J was trimmed by 12 bases and V by 3 bases; bases with no gene match: 13. Germline V gives CDR1 SQVTM, CDR2 ANQGSEA. The CDR3 contains 14 residues. CDR3 sequence (DNA): TGCAGCGTTGATCGACAGGGGGCTTCAACGGGAACTTTCTTT. As protein: CSVDRQGASTGTFF.

This clonotype was found once. This chain uses TRBV15 with TRBJ1-5; D possibly corresponds to TRBD1 (5 bases). V was cut by 0 bases and J by 2 bases, with 8 bases left in between. CDR1 and CDR2 from the germline V gene are LNHNV and YYDKDF (reference sequence). There are 15 residues in the CDR3. CDR3 coding DNA: TGTGCCACCAGCAGAGACGGGGCCGGCAATCAGCCCCAGCATTTT. It encodes CATSRDGAGNQPQHF.

The chain employs TRBV28 and TRBJ1-1; TRBD1 is a possible D gene (5 bases). Germline lookup yields CDR1 MDHEN and CDR2 SYDVKM. The CDR3 extends over 16 amino acids. V was cut by 5 bases and J by 1 base, with 17 bases left in between. The CDR3 spells CASSTREVLRNTEAFF. CDR3 sequence (DNA): TGTGCCAGCAGTACCAGGGAAGTACTGAGGAACACTGAAGCTTTCTTT.

The rearrangement joins TRBV11-2 to TRBJ2-7; no definite D call. The V gene's germline CDR1 is SGHAT and CDR2 FQNNGV. The CDR3 loop spans 12 amino acids. V was trimmed by 5 bases and J by 6 bases, leaving 11 bases between them. The chain's CDR3 is CASSRLGAEQYF. Written as DNA, the CDR3 is TGTGCCAGCAGCCGACTCGGTGCCGAGCAGTACTTC.

The chain has TRBV4-3 and TRBJ2-5; D may match TRBD1 or TRBD2 (5 bases each). Germline V gives CDR1 LGHNA, CDR2 YSLEER. Trimming took off 1 base at V and 5 bases at J, with 14 bases between the two ends. CDR3 length: 15 residues. CDR3 region: CASSQGQGAGETQYF. The CDR3 DNA reads as TGCGCCAGCAGCCAAGGGCAGGGAGCAGGGGAGACCCAGTACTTC.

The V gene is TRBV7-2, the J gene TRBJ2-5; D gene ambiguous. V lost 1 base to trimming and J lost 3 bases, with 9 bases between them. This CDR3 is 14 amino acids long. Germline CDR1 reads SGHTA; CDR2 reads FQGNSA. The CDR3 sequence is CASSLGVWEETQYF. The DNA of the CDR3 is TGTGCCAGCAGCTTAGGTGTTTGGGAAGAGACCCAGTACTTC.